Listed below are T cell receptor beta chains from one sample, sequenced in a study of blood T cell repertoires in COVID-19. Clones were sequenced by immunoSEQ multiplex PCR, and TCRdb holds only the in-frame ones, with some missing. Of more than 35,000 clones in the sample, 70% to 90% were seen once. The sample taken for sequencing was peripheral blood. These receptors all stem from a human donor in a cohort sampled during active COVID-19. Each CDR3 is given with its conserved first and last residue. The D gene is left open where the match is weak. Only part of the rows carry a size: once, few, many, or a class if the clone is expanded.

CDR3 DNA	CDR3 protein	V gene	J gene	clone size	D gene
TGTGCCAGCAGTTACGAAGGAGTAGATGGCTACACCTTC	CASSYEGVDGYTF	TRBV6-5	TRBJ1-2	.	.
TGCAGCGTTGAGGTGGACAGGGGAGGTGGAAACACCATATATTTT	CSVEVDRGGGNTIYF	TRBV29-1	TRBJ1-3	.	TRBD1
TGTGCCAGCGGACAGGGGTTATTTGACTACGAGCAGTACTTC	CASGQGLFDYEQYF	TRBV2	TRBJ2-7	.	TRBD1
TGTGCCAGCAGCCAAGACTGGGGCGGGGGCTATGGCTACACCTTC	CASSQDWGGGYGYTF	TRBV3-1/TRBV3-2	TRBJ1-2	.	.
TGTGCCAGCAGTGCCAGGATAGCCTACAATGAGCAGTTCTTC	CASSARIAYNEQFF	TRBV2	TRBJ2-1	.	.
TGTGCCAGCAGTGGGACAGTCCCCCCTGAAAAACTGTTTTTT	CASSGTVPPEKLFF	TRBV28	TRBJ1-4	.	TRBD1
TGTGCCAGCAGCTTTATCTCCTACGAGCAGTACTTC	CASSFISYEQYF	TRBV5-6	TRBJ2-7	.	.
TGTGCCAGCAGTGACGACCTAGCGGGGGACTCCTACAATGAGCAGTTCTTC	CASSDDLAGDSYNEQFF	TRBV2	TRBJ2-1	.	TRBD2
TGCGCCCCCAGCTTTCGCGGGGGGGGGACAGATACGCAGTATTTT	CAPSFRGGGTDTQYF	TRBV5-1	TRBJ2-3	once	TRBD2
TGTGCCAGCAGTTTATGGGAATTAGCGGGAAACACAGATACGCAGTATTTT	CASSLWELAGNTDTQYF	TRBV28	TRBJ2-3	.	TRBD2
TGTGCCAGCACCCCACCGCGGGCGGGGGGGCTAGGGGAGCTGTTTTTT	CASTPPRAGGLGELFF	TRBV11-2	TRBJ2-2	.	TRBD2
TGTGCCAGCAGCCCGAGCGGGGCCCTCCAAGAGACCCAGTACTTC	CASSPSGALQETQYF	TRBV5-4	TRBJ2-5	few	TRBD2
TGTGCCAGCAGTTTATTAGGGGGCTCCGGGGGAAACACCGGGGAGCTGTTTTTT	CASSLLGGSGGNTGELFF	TRBV27	TRBJ2-2	.	.
TGTGCCAGCAGTGAATTCGACAGGGTTGAAGAAAAACTGTTTTTT	CASSEFDRVEEKLFF	TRBV6-1	TRBJ1-4	once	TRBD1
TGTGCCAGCAGCCAAGGGGTCGGCGGGGGGGGCCAAGAGACCCAGTACTTC	CASSQGVGGGGQETQYF	TRBV4-2	TRBJ2-5	.	TRBD2
TGTGCCAGCAGCTTAGGAGGAATTTATAATTCACCCCTCCACTTT	CASSLGGIYNSPLHF	TRBV7-8	TRBJ1-6	.	.
TGCGCCACCGGCCTAGCGGACAATGAGCAGTTCTTC	CATGLADNEQFF	TRBV10-1	TRBJ2-1	.	TRBD2
TGCGCCAGCAGCCAAGATGGGGCAGGGGGCGAAAGGCAGTACTTC	CASSQDGAGGERQYF	TRBV4-1	TRBJ2-7	.	TRBD1
TGTGCCAGCAGCCGCTACCTTGGAGTGCGGGGCACAGATACGCAGTATTTT	CASSRYLGVRGTDTQYF	TRBV7-2	TRBJ2-3	.	.
TGTGCCAGCAGCTACTCGCCTCAATCCCTTTACAATGAGCAGTTCTTC	CASSYSPQSLYNEQFF	TRBV3-1/TRBV3-2	TRBJ2-1	.	.
TGTGCCAGCAGCCCCCCGGGACTAGCGGGTTACAATGAGCAGTTCTTC	CASSPPGLAGYNEQFF	TRBV11-2	TRBJ2-1	.	TRBD2
TGTGCCAGCAGCTTACATAGCTCCTATAATTCACCCCTCCACTTT	CASSLHSSYNSPLHF	TRBV7-9	TRBJ1-6	.	.
TGTGCCAGCAGCTCCCGGGGGACAGGGAGTTCACCCCTCCACTTT	CASSSRGTGSSPLHF	TRBV7-8	TRBJ1-6	.	TRBD1
TGCGCCAGCAGCCAAACCTGGACAGATAACTATGGCTACACCTTC	CASSQTWTDNYGYTF	TRBV4-1	TRBJ1-2	once	.
TGTGCCATCAGGCCGGGACAGGGGAACTCTGGAAACACCATATATTTT	CAIRPGQGNSGNTIYF	TRBV10-3	TRBJ1-3	.	TRBD1
TGTGCCACGGGACTAGCGGAATCCTACAATGAGCAGTTCTTC	CATGLAESYNEQFF	TRBV10-3	TRBJ2-1	.	TRBD2
TGTGCCAGCAGCCCGACGGAGGCAGTTATAGCCAAAAACATTCAGTACTTC	CASSPTEAVIAKNIQYF	TRBV2	TRBJ2-4	.	.
TGCGCCAGCAGCTTGCAGGGAGGGCCGGCAGATACGCAGTATTTT	CASSLQGGPADTQYF	TRBV5-1	TRBJ2-3	.	TRBD2
TGTGCCAGCAGTTTATTAGCGGGGGGTTTGCCGCCGCGCACAGATACGCAGTATTTT	CASSLLAGGLPPRTDTQYF	TRBV27	TRBJ2-3	.	TRBD2
TGTGCCTCAAAAGCGGCATCAACTAATGAAAAACTGTTTTTT	CASKAASTNEKLFF	TRBV6-5	TRBJ1-4	.	.
TGTGCCAGCAATTCGGACAGGGAAACCGGGGAGCTGTTTTTT	CASNSDRETGELFF	TRBV9	TRBJ2-2	.	TRBD1
TGTGCCAGCAGCCCTAGCGGGGGGCCATACAATGAGCAGTTCTTC	CASSPSGGPYNEQFF	TRBV28	TRBJ2-1	.	TRBD2
TGTGCCAGTAGTATCTCCTCTTTGGGGGAGCTGTTTTTT	CASSISSLGELFF	TRBV19	TRBJ2-2	.	.
TGTGCCAGCAGTGAAACGGGTTACGAGCAGTACTTC	CASSETGYEQYF	TRBV2	TRBJ2-7	.	.
TGCGCCAGCAGCTTGGCCCTGGACAGTCTCTCCTACGAGCAGTACTTC	CASSLALDSLSYEQYF	TRBV5-1	TRBJ2-7	medium-sized	.
TGTGCCTGGGACAGGGGCCCTAACTATGGCTACACCTTC	CAWDRGPNYGYTF	TRBV30	TRBJ1-2	.	TRBD1
TGTGCCAGCAGTGTTTCCCCCGACAGGTTCGGTGGCTACACCTTC	CASSVSPDRFGGYTF	TRBV6-4	TRBJ1-2	.	.
TGTGCCAGCAGTCCGGGACTAGCGGGGGGCCCGGCCGGGGAGCTGTTTTTT	CASSPGLAGGPAGELFF	TRBV27	TRBJ2-2	.	TRBD2
TGTGCCAGTAGTCGATTACAGGGGAATCAGCCCCAGCATTTT	CASSRLQGNQPQHF	TRBV19	TRBJ1-5	.	TRBD1
TGTGCCAGTAGTCGGACTGTGTCTGAGACCCAGTACTTC	CASSRTVSETQYF	TRBV19	TRBJ2-5	.	.
TGTGCCTGGAGGGAACACGCGACAGGGCCAGGCTACACCTTC	CAWREHATGPGYTF	TRBV30	TRBJ1-2	.	TRBD1
TGCGCCAGCAGTGAAATCGGAGAGCTAGCGAACACCGGGGAGCTGTTTTTT	CASSEIGELANTGELFF	TRBV10-2	TRBJ2-2	once	.
TGTGCCAGCAGTTTGCAGAAAGAGACCCAGTACTTC	CASSLQKETQYF	TRBV12-3/TRBV12-4	TRBJ2-5	.	.
TGTGCCAGCAGTGGGCCGCAGGTGACCACTGAAGCTTTCTTT	CASSGPQVTTEAFF	TRBV2	TRBJ1-1	.	.
TGTGCCAGCAGTTTGTCAGCGGGGGAGCCCTATGAGCAGTTCTTC	CASSLSAGEPYEQFF	TRBV28	TRBJ2-1	once	TRBD2
TGTGCCAGCAGTTTATCCGGGGCTGGGGGGGACGAGCAGTACTTC	CASSLSGAGGDEQYF	TRBV27	TRBJ2-7	.	TRBD2
TGCGCCAGCAGCTCCGACAGGGTGGGCGAGCAGTTCTTC	CASSSDRVGEQFF	TRBV5-1	TRBJ2-1	.	TRBD1